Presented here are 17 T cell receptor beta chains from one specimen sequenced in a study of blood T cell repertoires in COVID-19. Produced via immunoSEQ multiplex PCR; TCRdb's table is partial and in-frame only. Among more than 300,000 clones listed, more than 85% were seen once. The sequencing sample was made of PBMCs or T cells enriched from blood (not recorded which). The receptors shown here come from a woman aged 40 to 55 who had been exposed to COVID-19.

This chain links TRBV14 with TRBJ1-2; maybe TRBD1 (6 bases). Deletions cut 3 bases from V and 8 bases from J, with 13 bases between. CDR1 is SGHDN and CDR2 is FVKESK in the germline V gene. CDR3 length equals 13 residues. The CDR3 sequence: CASSQRGAWGYTF. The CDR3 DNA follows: TGTGCCAGCAGCCAGCGGGGGGCATGGGGCTACACCTTC. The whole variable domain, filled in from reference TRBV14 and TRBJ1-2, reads EAGVTQFPSHSVIEKGQTVTLRCDPISGHDNLYWYRRVMGKEIKFLLHFVKESKQDESGMPNNRFLAERTGGTYSTLKVQPAELEDSGVYFCASSQRGAWGYTFGSGTRLTVV.

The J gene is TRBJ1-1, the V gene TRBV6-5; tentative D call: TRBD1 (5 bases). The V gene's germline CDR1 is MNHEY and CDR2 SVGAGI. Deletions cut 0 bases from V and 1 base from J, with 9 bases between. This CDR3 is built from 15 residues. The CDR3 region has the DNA TGTGCCAGCAGTTACTCGGGACTAGGGAACACTGAAGCTTTCTTT. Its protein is CASSYSGLGNTEAFF.

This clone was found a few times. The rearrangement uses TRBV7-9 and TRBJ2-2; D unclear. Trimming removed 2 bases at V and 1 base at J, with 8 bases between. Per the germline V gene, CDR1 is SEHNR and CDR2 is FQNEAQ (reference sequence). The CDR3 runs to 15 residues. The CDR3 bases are TGTGCCAGCAGCTTAAAATCTCTGAACACCGGGGAGCTGTTTTTT. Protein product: CASSLKSLNTGELFF.

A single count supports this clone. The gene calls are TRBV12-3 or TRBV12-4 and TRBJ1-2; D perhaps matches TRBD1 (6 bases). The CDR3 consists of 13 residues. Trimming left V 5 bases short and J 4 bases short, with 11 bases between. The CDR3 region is CASSARGVYGYTF. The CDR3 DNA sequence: TGTGCCAGCAGTGCCAGGGGCGTCTATGGCTACACCTTC.

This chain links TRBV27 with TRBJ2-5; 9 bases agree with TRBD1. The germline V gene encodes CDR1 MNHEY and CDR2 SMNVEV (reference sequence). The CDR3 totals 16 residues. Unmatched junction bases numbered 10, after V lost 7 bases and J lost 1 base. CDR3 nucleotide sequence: TGTGCCAGCACCCTTAGGACGACAGGGGGCCAAGAGACCCAGTACTTC. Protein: CASTLRTTGGQETQYF.

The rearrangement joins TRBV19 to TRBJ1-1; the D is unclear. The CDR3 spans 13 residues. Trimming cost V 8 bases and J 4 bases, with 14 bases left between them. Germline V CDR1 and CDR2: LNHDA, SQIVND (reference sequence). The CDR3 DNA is TGTGCCAGTGGACTAACCGATCTCACTGAAGCTTTCTTT. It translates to CASGLTDLTEAFF.

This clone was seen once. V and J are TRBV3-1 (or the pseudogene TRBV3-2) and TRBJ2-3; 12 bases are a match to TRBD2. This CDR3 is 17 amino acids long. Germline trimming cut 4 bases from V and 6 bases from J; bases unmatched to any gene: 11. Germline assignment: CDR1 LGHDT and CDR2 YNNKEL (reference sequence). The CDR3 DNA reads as TGTGCCAGCAGCCCGCGGTCTAGCGGGGGGGCTAGGGATACGCAGTATTTT. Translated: CASSPRSSGGARDTQYF.

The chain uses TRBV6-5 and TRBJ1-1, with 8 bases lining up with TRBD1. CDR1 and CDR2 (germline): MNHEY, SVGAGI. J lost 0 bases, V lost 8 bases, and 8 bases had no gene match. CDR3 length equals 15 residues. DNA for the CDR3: TGTGCCAGCGCTCGACAGGGGTCCATGAACACTGAAGCTTTCTTT. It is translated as CASARQGSMNTEAFF.

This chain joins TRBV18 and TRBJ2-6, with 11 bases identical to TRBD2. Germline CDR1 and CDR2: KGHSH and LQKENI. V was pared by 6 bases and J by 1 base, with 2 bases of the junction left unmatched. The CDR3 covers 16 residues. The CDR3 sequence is CASSRTSGSGANVLTF. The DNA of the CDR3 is TGTGCCAGCTCGAGGACTAGCGGGTCTGGGGCCAACGTCCTGACTTTC.

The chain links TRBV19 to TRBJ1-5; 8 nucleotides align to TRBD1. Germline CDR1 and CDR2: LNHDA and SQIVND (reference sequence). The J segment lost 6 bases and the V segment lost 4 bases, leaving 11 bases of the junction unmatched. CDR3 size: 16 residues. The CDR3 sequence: CASSKEAGGEGQPQHF. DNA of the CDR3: TGTGCCAGTAGTAAGGAGGCAGGGGGCGAAGGTCAGCCCCAGCATTTT.

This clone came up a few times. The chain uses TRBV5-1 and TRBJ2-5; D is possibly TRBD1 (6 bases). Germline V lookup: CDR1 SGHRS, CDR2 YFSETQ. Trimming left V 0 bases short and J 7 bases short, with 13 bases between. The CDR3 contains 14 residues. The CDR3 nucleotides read TGCGCCAGCAGCTTGGAGGGGGTGGATGGGACCCAGTACTTC. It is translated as CASSLEGVDGTQYF.

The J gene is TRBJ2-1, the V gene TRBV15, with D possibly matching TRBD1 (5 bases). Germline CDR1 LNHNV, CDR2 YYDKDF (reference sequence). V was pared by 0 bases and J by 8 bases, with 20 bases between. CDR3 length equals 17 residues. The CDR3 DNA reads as TGTGCCACCAGCAGAGAACCCCTCGACCTAAGGGGTCATGAGCAGTTCTTC. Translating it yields CATSREPLDLRGHEQFF. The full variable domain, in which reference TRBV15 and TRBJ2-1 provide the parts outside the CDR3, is DAMVIQNPRYQVTQFGKPVTLSCSQTLNHNVMYWYQQKSSQAPKLLFHYYDKDFNNEADTPDNFQSRRPNTSFCFLDIRSPGLGDTAMYLCATSREPLDLRGHEQFFGPGTRLTVL.

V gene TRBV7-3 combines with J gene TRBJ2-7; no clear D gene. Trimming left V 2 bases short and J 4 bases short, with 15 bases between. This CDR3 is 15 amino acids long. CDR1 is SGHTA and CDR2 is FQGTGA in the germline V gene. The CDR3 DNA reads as TGTGCCAGCAGCTTAGAACCCAGCCTACTATACGAGCAGTACTTC. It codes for CASSLEPSLLYEQYF.

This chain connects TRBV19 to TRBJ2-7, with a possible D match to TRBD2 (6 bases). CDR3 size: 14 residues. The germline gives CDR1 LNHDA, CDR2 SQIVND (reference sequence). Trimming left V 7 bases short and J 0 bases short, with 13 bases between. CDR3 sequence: CASNPGLSSYEQYF. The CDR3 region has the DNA TGTGCCAGTAATCCCGGACTATCCTCCTACGAGCAGTACTTC. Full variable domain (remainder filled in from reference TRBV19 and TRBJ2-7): DGGITQSPKYLFRKEGQNVTLSCEQNLNHDAMYWYRQDPGQGLRLIYYSQIVNDFQKGDIAEGYSVSREKKESFPLTVTSAQKNPTAFYLCASNPGLSSYEQYFGPGTRLTVT.

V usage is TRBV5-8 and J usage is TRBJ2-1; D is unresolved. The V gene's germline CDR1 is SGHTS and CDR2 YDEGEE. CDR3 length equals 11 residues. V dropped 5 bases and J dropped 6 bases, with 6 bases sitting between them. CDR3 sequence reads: CASSQFNEQFF. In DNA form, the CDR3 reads TGTGCCAGCAGTCAGTTCAATGAGCAGTTCTTC.

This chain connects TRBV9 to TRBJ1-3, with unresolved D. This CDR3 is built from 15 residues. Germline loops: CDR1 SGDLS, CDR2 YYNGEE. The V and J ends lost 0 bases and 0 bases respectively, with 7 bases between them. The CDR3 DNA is TGTGCCAGCAGCGTAGACTACAACTCTGGAAACACCATATATTTT. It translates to CASSVDYNSGNTIYF.

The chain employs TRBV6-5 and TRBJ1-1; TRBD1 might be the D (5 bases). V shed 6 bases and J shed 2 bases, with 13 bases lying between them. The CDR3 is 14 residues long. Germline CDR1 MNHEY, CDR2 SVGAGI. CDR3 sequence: CASSSPRGNTEAFF. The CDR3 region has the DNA TGTGCCAGCAGCTCCCCAAGGGGAAACACTGAAGCTTTCTTT.